This record looks at one T cell receptor beta chain sequence and its context. Its antigen is not known. This sample is drawn from a study of CD8 T cells in ankylosing spondylitis. TCR beta libraries were made by quantitative 5'-RACE with molecular barcodes. One entry per CDR3 protein results from TCRdb running MiXCR on the 5' RACE reads. The sample contains 190,000 or so distinct CDR3 sequences, 9.5% to 15% of which appear only once. The CDR3 consists of 14 residues. Germline V gives CDR1 SGHAT, CDR2 FQNNGV. V lost 5 bases, J lost 4 bases, and 5 bases stayed unmatched. Study findings and constraints: Within matched ankylosing spondylitis synovial fluid, disease-linked clones were reportedly significantly enriched. Apparently characteristic of ankylosing spondylitis blood was a TCR beta motif (about 8 highly homologous variants).

This rearrangement joins TRBV11-2 to TRBJ2-7; 10 bases fit TRBD1. The sequenced material came from blood, either unsorted or a sorted T cell fraction (not recorded which). The TCR was taken from a male donor with ankylosing spondylitis or in good health (not recorded which). This CDR3 is CASSPGTGEYEQYF. The CDR3 DNA sequence: TGTGCCAGCAGCCCCGGGACAGGGGAGTACGAGCAGTACTTC.